Following are 30 T cell receptor beta chains from one sample sequenced in a study of blood T cell repertoires in COVID-19. Assay used: immunoSEQ multiplex PCR; TCRdb lists only in-frame clones, some missing. This sample has about 200,000 clones, with nearly 90% found just once. Material: peripheral blood. The origin of the receptors is a man aged 50 or older with COVID-19, enrolled during active disease.

The genes are TRBV2 and TRBJ2-2; D is possibly TRBD1 (6 bases). Between the trimmed V and J ends, which lost 4 bases and 5 bases, there was a span of 11 bases. Germline V gene sequence: CDR1 SNHLY, CDR2 FYNNEI. This CDR3 has 14 amino acids. CDR3 residues: CASSGQGKTGELFF. As DNA, the CDR3 is TGTGCCAGCAGTGGGCAGGGGAAGACCGGGGAGCTGTTTTTT.

The chain employs TRBV5-6 and TRBJ1-3; 8 nucleotides align to TRBD1. Losses at the gene ends were 1 base for V and 0 bases for J; bases not matched to a gene: 9. The CDR3 loop spans 18 amino acids. CDR1 and CDR2 from the germline V gene are SGHDT and YYEEEE. The CDR3 nucleotides read TGTGCCAGCAGCTTGTTGCGGGACAGGAGAGGCTCTGGAAACACCATATATTTT. As protein: CASSLLRDRRGSGNTIYF.

The chain recombines TRBV4-3 with TRBJ1-2; the match to TRBD1 covers 8 bases. The CDR3 is 13 amino acids. Germline V gene sequence: CDR1 LGHNA, CDR2 YSLEER. The J segment lost 8 bases and the V segment lost 4 bases, leaving 6 bases of the junction unmatched. Here the CDR3 reads CASSRGQVDGYTF. The CDR3 DNA reads as TGCGCCAGCAGCCGGGGACAGGTCGACGGCTACACCTTC.

The chain joins TRBV19 to TRBJ2-3; TRBD2 matches 11 bases. Losses at the gene ends were 0 bases for V and 3 bases for J; bases not matched to a gene: 5. The CDR3 length is 17 residues. In germline, CDR1 is LNHDA, CDR2 SQIVND (reference sequence). The CDR3, as DNA: TGTGCCAGTAGTATAGAGCCTAGCGGGAGGCGTACAGATACGCAGTATTTT. This codes for CASSIEPSGRRTDTQYF.

CDR3: CASSPGLAGLMQETQYF. The CDR3 DNA sequence: TGCGCCAGCAGCCCGGGACTAGCGGGGTTAATGCAAGAGACCCAGTACTTC. V usage is TRBV5-1 and J usage is TRBJ2-5; the match to TRBD2 covers 13 bases. With 4 bases clipped from V and 2 bases from J, the junction kept 8 bases outside the gene matches. In germline, CDR1 is SGHRS, CDR2 YFSETQ. The CDR3 is 17 residues long.

This clone occurred a few times. The V and J genes are TRBV19 and TRBJ2-6, with D possibly being TRBD2 (6 bases). The CDR3 sequence is 15 residues long. The V and J ends lost 5 bases and 2 bases respectively, with 10 bases between them. Germline CDR1 and CDR2: LNHDA and SQIVND (reference sequence). The CDR3 protein is CASSVRGTGANVLTF. The DNA of the CDR3 is TGTGCCAGTAGTGTACGGGGGACTGGGGCCAACGTCCTGACTTTC.

This clone was recorded only once. The chain links TRBV7-2 to TRBJ1-1; D is perhaps TRBD1 (5 bases). V gave up 0 bases and J gave up 7 bases, with 9 bases separating them. Germline V CDR1 and CDR2: SGHTA, FQGNSA. The CDR3 extends over 13 amino acids. The CDR3 coding sequence is TGTGCCAGCAGCTTAGCGCTTAGGGGTGAAGCTTTCTTT. Encoded protein: CASSLALRGEAFF.

This clone was seen more than once but under ten times. The rearrangement joins TRBV29-1 to TRBJ1-1, with D tentatively TRBD1 (6 bases). Germline loops: CDR1 SQVTM, CDR2 ANQGSEA. V gave up 7 bases and J gave up 4 bases, with 13 bases separating them. This CDR3 contains 12 residues. The DNA of the CDR3 is TGCAGCGCAGACAGGTCCAGCACTGAAGCTTTCTTT. Translated: CSADRSSTEAFF.

V is TRBV19 and J is TRBJ1-2; TRBD1 is a possible D gene (6 bases). This CDR3 has 15 residues. The germline CDR1 and CDR2 sequences are LNHDA and SQIVND (reference sequence). Between the trimmed V and J ends, which lost 3 bases and 0 bases, there was a span of 11 bases. CDR3 DNA: TGTGCCAGTAGTATGGGGGACACTGCTAACTATGGCTACACCTTC. Amino acid sequence: CASSMGDTANYGYTF.

This rearrangement joins TRBV18 to TRBJ2-7, with D perhaps matching TRBD1 (6 bases). The CDR3 covers 15 residues. With 3 bases removed from V and 5 bases from J, the gap between germline ends came to 17 bases. Per germline, CDR1 KGHSH and CDR2 LQKENI. CDR3 nucleotides: TGTGCCAGCTCACCCCCCTCGACAGGTTTGCACGAGCAGTACTTC. It codes for CASSPPSTGLHEQYF.

V is TRBV5-5 and J is TRBJ1-6; 8 bases are shared with TRBD1. Looked up from germline, CDR1 is SGHKS and CDR2 is YYEKEE (reference sequence). The J segment lost 4 bases and the V segment lost 4 bases, leaving 4 bases of the junction unmatched. This CDR3 region has 15 residues. CDR3 coding DNA: TGTGCCAGCAGCGCCCGGACAGGGTATAATTCACCCCTCCACTTT. Encoded protein: CASSARTGYNSPLHF.

This clone was recorded once. The gene calls are TRBV4-2 and TRBJ2-3, with 9 bases lining up with TRBD2. The germline V gene has CDR1 LGHNA and CDR2 YNFKEQ. The length of the CDR3 is 17 residues. Losses at the gene ends were 3 bases for V and 0 bases for J; bases not matched to a gene: 7. CDR3 residues: CASSQAAAGGSTDTQYF. CDR3 DNA: TGTGCCAGCAGCCAGGCCGCGGCGGGAGGGAGCACAGATACGCAGTATTTT.

The chain employs TRBV5-8 and TRBJ2-3; D possibly corresponds to TRBD1 (6 bases). The CDR3 covers 16 residues. CDR1 is SGHTS and CDR2 is YDEGEE in the germline V gene. V lost 4 bases, J lost 0 bases, and 15 bases lay in between. The CDR3 region has the DNA TGTGCCAGCAGCCCCCGCTGGACAGCTAGCACAGATACGCAGTATTTT. This codes for CASSPRWTASTDTQYF.

The genes are TRBV6-1 and TRBJ2-1; TRBD2 aligns across 13 bases. Germline CDR1 MNHNS, CDR2 SASEGT. With V trimmed by 4 bases and J by 6 bases, 6 bases remained unmatched. CDR3 size: 16 residues. The CDR3 region has the DNA TGTGCCAGCAGTGCACAAGGACTAGCGGGAGTCAATGAGCAGTTCTTC. It encodes CASSAQGLAGVNEQFF.

The rearrangement joins TRBV10-3 to TRBJ2-3; 10 bases are a match to TRBD2. The length of the CDR3 is 20 residues. CDR1 and CDR2 from the germline V gene are ENHRY and SYGVKD. V lost 2 bases, J lost 2 bases, and 16 bases stayed unmatched. CDR3 in DNA: TGTGCCATCAGTGAGCCCGCTCTAGCGGGGGTCCCGAGACCCACAGATACGCAGTATTTT. Amino acid sequence: CAISEPALAGVPRPTDTQYF.

V gene TRBV19 combines with J gene TRBJ1-4; D remains ambiguous. V dropped 4 bases and J dropped 6 bases, with 12 bases sitting between them. The germline gives CDR1 LNHDA, CDR2 SQIVND (reference sequence). The CDR3 runs to 14 residues. This CDR3 reads CASSKNSIYEKLFF. CDR3 bases: TGTGCCAGTAGTAAAAACAGCATCTATGAAAAACTGTTTTTT.

The chain combines TRBV7-9 with TRBJ2-5; 8 bases match TRBD2. There are 16 residues in the CDR3. J lost 3 bases, V lost 4 bases, and 10 bases had no gene match. CDR1 SEHNR and CDR2 FQNEAQ come from the germline V gene (reference sequence). The CDR3 nucleotides are TGTGCCAGCAGCTGGGGCGGGACTAGTACAAAAGAGACCCAGTACTTC. It is translated as CASSWGGTSTKETQYF.

This sequence joins TRBV19 and TRBJ2-7; TRBD1 agrees at 9 bases. The CDR3 consists of 12 residues. Germline V gives CDR1 LNHDA, CDR2 SQIVND (reference sequence). Trimming cost V 8 bases and J 5 bases; bases outside gene matches: 4. The CDR3 bases are TGTGCCAGTGGGACAGGGACTCACGAGCAGTACTTC. Encoded protein: CASGTGTHEQYF.

The chain joins TRBV7-9 to TRBJ2-1; 15 positions agree with TRBD2. Germline CDR1 and CDR2: SEHNR and FQNEAQ (reference sequence). Unmatched junction bases numbered 5, after V lost 5 bases and J lost 6 bases. CDR3 length equals 16 residues. Here the CDR3 reads CASSPRTSGGVNEQFF. The CDR3 DNA is TGTGCCAGCAGCCCACGGACTAGCGGGGGGGTCAATGAGCAGTTCTTC. The whole variable domain, filled in from reference TRBV7-9 and TRBJ2-1, reads DTGVSQNPRHKITKRGQNVTFRCDPISEHNRLYWYRQTLGQGPEFLTYFQNEAQLEKSRLLSDRFSAERPKGSFSTLEIQRTEQGDSAMYLCASSPRTSGGVNEQFFGPGTRLTVL.

This clone appeared once. The rearrangement links TRBV5-1 to TRBJ2-7, with D uncertain. The CDR3 extends over 12 amino acids. The V gene's germline CDR1 is SGHRS and CDR2 YFSETQ. The germline V and J ends were trimmed by 0 bases and 5 bases, with 6 bases remaining between them. The CDR3: CASSLARDEQYF. The CDR3 nucleotides read TGCGCCAGCAGCTTGGCCCGCGACGAGCAGTACTTC.

The V call is TRBV4-2, the J call TRBJ2-1, with 7 bases identical to TRBD1. The germline V gene encodes CDR1 LGHNA and CDR2 YNFKEQ. V trimming: 4 bases; J trimming: 9 bases; junction bases outside the gene matches: 3. CDR3 length: 12 residues. In DNA form, the CDR3 reads TGTGCCAGCAGCCCGACAGGGTTTGAGCAGTTCTTC. Encoded protein: CASSPTGFEQFF.

CDR3 DNA sequence: TGCGCCAGCAGCTCCGGTGGCACAGATACGCAGTATTTT. This sequence encodes CASSSGGTDTQYF. The J gene is TRBJ2-3, the V gene TRBV5-1; D is undetermined. There are 13 residues in the CDR3. The germline gives CDR1 SGHRS, CDR2 YFSETQ. V lost 3 bases and J lost 1, with 6 bases in between.

This chain connects TRBV5-1 to TRBJ1-1; 7 bases fit TRBD1. The ends lost 8 bases at V and 2 bases at J; junction bases unmatched: 12. The CDR3 length is 15 residues. CDR1 SGHRS and CDR2 YFSETQ come from the germline V gene. The CDR3 region has the DNA TGCGCCAGTAGACCCACAGGGGTAGCAAACACTGAAGCTTTCTTT. Translation gives CASRPTGVANTEAFF.

The chain links TRBV5-6 to TRBJ1-1, with 7 positions matching TRBD1. The ends lost 4 bases at V and 10 bases at J; junction bases unmatched: 16. The CDR3 consists of 15 residues. Germline V gene lookup returns CDR1 SGHDT and CDR2 YYEEEE. CDR3 amino acids: CASSRTDQGGRGAFF. CDR3 bases: TGTGCCAGCAGCCGTACGGATCAGGGGGGTCGGGGAGCTTTCTTT.

The genes are TRBV3-1 (or the pseudogene TRBV3-2) and TRBJ2-2; D uncertain. In germline, CDR1 is LGHDT, CDR2 YNNKEL (reference sequence). The ends were cut back, 4 bases at V and 6 bases at J, with 9 bases in the middle. The CDR3 sequence is 13 residues long. The CDR3 sequence: CASSLLTAGELFF. The CDR3 bases are TGTGCCAGCAGCCTACTGACTGCCGGGGAGCTGTTTTTT.

The V gene is TRBV7-9, the J gene TRBJ1-4; TRBD1 is a possible D gene (5 bases). Germline V gene data show CDR1 as SEHNR and CDR2 as FQNEAQ (reference sequence). Trimming took off 4 bases at V and 8 bases at J, with 20 bases between the two ends. The CDR3 runs 16 residues. CDR3 nucleotide sequence: TGTGCCAGCAGCTGGGGCCTGAGGTCAGGCGTCGAAAAACTGTTTTTT. Protein product: CASSWGLRSGVEKLFF.

The chain carries TRBV24-1 and TRBJ2-7; the match to TRBD2 covers 7 bases. Germline trimming cut 7 bases from V and 1 base from J; bases unmatched to any gene: 12. The CDR3 loop spans 16 amino acids. The germline CDR1 and CDR2 sequences are KGHDR and SFDVKD. CDR3 sequence reads: CATRTAGTTPSYEQYF. The CDR3 nucleotides read TGTGCCACCAGAACGGCCGGGACTACCCCATCCTACGAGCAGTACTTC.

This chain uses TRBV4-2 with TRBJ2-1; 7 bases are shared with TRBD2. This CDR3 spans 16 amino acids. From germline, CDR1 is LGHNA and CDR2 YNFKEQ. V lost 5 bases, J lost 5 bases, and 12 bases stayed unmatched. The CDR3 here is CASSWGRGEKDNEQFF. In DNA form, the CDR3 reads TGTGCCAGCAGCTGGGGCCGGGGGGAAAAAGACAATGAGCAGTTCTTC.

This clone was found many times. The chain combines TRBV27 with TRBJ2-7, with 9 bases that match TRBD1. There are 14 residues in the CDR3. Germline CDR1 and CDR2: MNHEY and SMNVEV (reference sequence). V was clipped by 6 bases and J by 0 bases; unmatched bases: 3. CDR3 nucleotide sequence: TGTGCCAGCAGCGGACAGGGGAGCTCCTACGAGCAGTACTTC. It translates to CASSGQGSSYEQYF.

This sequence joins TRBV6-2 or TRBV6-3 and TRBJ2-7, with 7 bases aligning to TRBD2. The V gene's germline CDR1 is MNHEY and CDR2 SVGEGT. CDR3 length: 14 amino acids. V lost 5 bases, J lost 2 bases, and 6 bases stayed unmatched. The CDR3 reads CASSKSGTPYEQYF. The CDR3 nucleotides are TGTGCCAGCAGTAAAAGCGGGACCCCCTACGAGCAGTACTTC.